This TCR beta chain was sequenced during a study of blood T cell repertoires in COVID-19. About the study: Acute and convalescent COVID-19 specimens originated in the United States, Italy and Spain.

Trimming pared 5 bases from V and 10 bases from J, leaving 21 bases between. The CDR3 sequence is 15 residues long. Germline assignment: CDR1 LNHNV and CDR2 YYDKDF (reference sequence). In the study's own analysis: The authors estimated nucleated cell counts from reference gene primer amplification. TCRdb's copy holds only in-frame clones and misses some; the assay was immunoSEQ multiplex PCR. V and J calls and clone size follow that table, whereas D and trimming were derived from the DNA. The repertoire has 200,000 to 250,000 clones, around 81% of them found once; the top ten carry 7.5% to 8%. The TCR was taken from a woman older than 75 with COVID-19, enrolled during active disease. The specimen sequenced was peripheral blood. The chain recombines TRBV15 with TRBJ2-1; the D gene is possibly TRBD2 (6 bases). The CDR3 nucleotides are TGTGCCACCAGCCTCCTAGCGCCTGGGGTAGGGGAGCAGTTCTTC. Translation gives CATSLLAPGVGEQFF.